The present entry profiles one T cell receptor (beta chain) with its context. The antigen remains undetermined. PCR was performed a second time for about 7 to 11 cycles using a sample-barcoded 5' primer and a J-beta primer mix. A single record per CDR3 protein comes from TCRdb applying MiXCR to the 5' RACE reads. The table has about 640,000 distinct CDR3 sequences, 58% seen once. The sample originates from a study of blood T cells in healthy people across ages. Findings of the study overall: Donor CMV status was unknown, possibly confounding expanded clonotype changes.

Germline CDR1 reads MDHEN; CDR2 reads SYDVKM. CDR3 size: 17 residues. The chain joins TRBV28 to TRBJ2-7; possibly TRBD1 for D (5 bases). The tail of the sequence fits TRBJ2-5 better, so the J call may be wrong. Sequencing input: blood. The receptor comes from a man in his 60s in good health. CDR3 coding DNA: TGTGCCAGCAGATTCCCCTTAGGGGCGAGACAGCAAGAGACCCAGTACTTC. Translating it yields CASRFPLGARQQETQYF.